These 4 T cell receptor beta chains were all obtained from the same sample, sequenced in a study of metastatic and nonmetastatic thyroid tumors (dated by TCRdb to 2018 to 2020). No treatment had been received by any patient before thyroid surgery. The library was made by PCR. TCRdb lists the instrument as Illumina HiSeq 4000. The public sequencing data were trimmed at Q25 with fastp and processed into clonotypes with MiXCR by TCRdb, which kept only in-frame beta chains. The sample table lists 5,000 or so clones, about a third of them with a count of one. The ten largest make up roughly 30% of the sample. The material sequenced was adjacent normal tissue. Receptor source: a male donor with papillary thyroid cancer or a benign thyroid nodule (not recorded which). Some clones in this sample may be carry-over from other donors' samples.

This clone is labeled as medium-sized. This sequence joins TRBV6-1 and TRBJ2-2; D call uncertain. The CDR3 covers 14 residues. V dropped 6 bases and J dropped 0 bases, with 8 bases sitting between them. Germline values: CDR1 MNHNS, CDR2 SASEGT. The CDR3 loop is CASSQVTNTGELFF. CDR3 in DNA: TGTGCCAGCAGCCAAGTAACGAACACCGGGGAGCTGTTTTTT.

For this clone: One end of the junction varies from germline; a read error may be responsible. The gene calls are TRBV9 and TRBJ2-7; 9 bases line up with TRBD2. Germline V lookup: CDR1 SGDLS, CDR2 YYNGEE. The CDR3 runs 15 residues. Written as DNA, the CDR3 is TGTGTCAGCAGCGTAGGTGGCGGGGGGGCCTACGAGCAGTACTTC. Its protein product is CVSSVGGGGAYEQYF. The complete variable domain, with remaining parts taken from reference TRBV9 and TRBJ2-7, reads DSGVTQTPKHLITATGQRVTLRCSPRSGDLSVYWYQQSLDQGLQFLIQYYNGEERAKGNILERFSAQQFPDLHSELNLSSLELGDSALYFCVSSVGGGGAYEQYFGPGTRLTVT.

This clone is medium-sized. This chain uses TRBV20-1 with TRBJ1-3; unclear D gene. The CDR3 totals 15 residues. With 0 bases removed from V and 0 bases from J, the gap between germline ends came to 9 bases. From germline, CDR1 is DFQATT and CDR2 SNEGSKA (reference sequence). The CDR3 nucleotides are TGCAGTGCTAGAGATCACAGTGGCTCTGGAAACACCATATATTTT. Encoded protein: CSARDHSGSGNTIYF.

This clone was found a few times. The rearrangement uses TRBV28 and TRBJ1-5, with D possibly matching TRBD1 (5 bases). The CDR3 has 15 residues. Trimming shortened V by 6 bases and J by 1 base, and 13 bases separated the two germline ends. Per the germline V gene, CDR1 is MDHEN and CDR2 is SYDVKM. CDR3: CASRPGLSSNQPQHF. In DNA form, the CDR3 reads TGTGCCAGCAGACCAGGGCTCTCGAGCAATCAGCCCCAGCATTTT.